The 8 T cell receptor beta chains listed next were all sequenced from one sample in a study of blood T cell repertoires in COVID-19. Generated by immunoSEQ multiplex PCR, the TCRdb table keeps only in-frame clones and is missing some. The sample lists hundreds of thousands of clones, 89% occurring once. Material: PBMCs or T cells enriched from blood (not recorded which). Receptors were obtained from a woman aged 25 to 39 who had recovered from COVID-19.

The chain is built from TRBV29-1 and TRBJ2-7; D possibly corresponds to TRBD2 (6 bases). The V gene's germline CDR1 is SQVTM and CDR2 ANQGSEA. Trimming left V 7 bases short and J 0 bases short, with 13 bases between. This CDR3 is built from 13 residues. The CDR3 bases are TGCAGCGCCGGGGACTCCTACTCCTACGAGCAGTACTTC. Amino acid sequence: CSAGDSYSYEQYF.

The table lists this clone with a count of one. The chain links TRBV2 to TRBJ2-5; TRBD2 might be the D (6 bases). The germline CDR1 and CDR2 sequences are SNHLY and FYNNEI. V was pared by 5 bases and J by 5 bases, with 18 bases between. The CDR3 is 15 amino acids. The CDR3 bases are TGTGCCAGCAGTCCGGGGACGGAGGCGGGGGAGACCCAGTACTTC. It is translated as CASSPGTEAGETQYF.

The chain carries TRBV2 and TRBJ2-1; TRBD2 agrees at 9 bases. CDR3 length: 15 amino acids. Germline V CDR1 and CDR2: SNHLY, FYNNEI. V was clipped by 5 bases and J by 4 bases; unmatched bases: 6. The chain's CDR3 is CASSTSGSTYNEQFF. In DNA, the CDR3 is TGTGCCAGCAGTACTAGCGGGTCCACTTACAATGAGCAGTTCTTC.

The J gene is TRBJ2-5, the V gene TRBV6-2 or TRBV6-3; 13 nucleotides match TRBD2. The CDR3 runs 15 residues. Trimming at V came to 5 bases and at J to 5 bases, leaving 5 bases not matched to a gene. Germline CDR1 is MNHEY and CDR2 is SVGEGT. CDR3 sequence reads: CASSQLAGGPETQYF. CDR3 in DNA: TGTGCCAGCAGTCAACTAGCGGGAGGGCCTGAGACCCAGTACTTC.

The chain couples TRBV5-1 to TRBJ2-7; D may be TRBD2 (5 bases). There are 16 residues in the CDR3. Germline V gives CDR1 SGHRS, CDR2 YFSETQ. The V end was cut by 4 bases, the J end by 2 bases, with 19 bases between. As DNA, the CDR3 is TGCGCCAGCAGCCCAGATCCCGGAGGAACCCCCTACGAGCAGTACTTC. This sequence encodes CASSPDPGGTPYEQYF.

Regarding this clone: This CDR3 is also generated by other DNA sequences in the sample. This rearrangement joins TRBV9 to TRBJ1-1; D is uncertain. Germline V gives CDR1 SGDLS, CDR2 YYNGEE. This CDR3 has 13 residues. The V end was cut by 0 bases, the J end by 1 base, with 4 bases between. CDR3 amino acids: CASSVGPNTEAFF. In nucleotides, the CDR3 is TGTGCCAGCAGCGTAGGGCCGAACACTGAAGCTTTCTTT.

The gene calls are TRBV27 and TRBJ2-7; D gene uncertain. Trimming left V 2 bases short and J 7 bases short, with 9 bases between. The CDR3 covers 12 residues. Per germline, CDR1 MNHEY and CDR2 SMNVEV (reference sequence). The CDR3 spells CASSLVAVEQYF. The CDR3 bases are TGTGCCAGCAGTTTAGTCGCGGTGGAGCAGTACTTC.

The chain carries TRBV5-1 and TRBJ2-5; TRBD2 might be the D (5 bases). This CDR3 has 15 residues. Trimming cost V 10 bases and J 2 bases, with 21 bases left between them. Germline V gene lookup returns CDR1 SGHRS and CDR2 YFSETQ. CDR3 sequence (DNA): TGCGCCGCTAGCCTGGGAGTGGATTTTCAAGAGACCCAGTACTTC. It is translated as CAASLGVDFQETQYF.